This T cell receptor (beta chain) is from a study of beta chain features in type 1 diabetes (dated by TCRdb to 2016 to 2018). As for the study more broadly: No differences in mean age, gender distribution, total cell number or subset yield were found between patients and healthy donors. A total of approximately 99,000,000 sorted cells were examined across all samples, and RNA yield correlated strongly with the number of cells per subset. In the study, recently diagnosed type 1 diabetes patients and matched healthy donors were compared on the TCRB repertoires of their sorted circulating CD4+ T cell subsets. Naive and central memory subsets were obtained from all 28 donors, but regulatory and stem cell-like memory subsets were isolated from only 8 patients and about eight healthy donors.

This clone came up a few times. Its recognized antigen is unknown. Base quality data are lacking; no much larger clone is found one base away. Here is what the overall study found, with its caveats: In all four CD4+ subsets, TCRB CDR3 length was moderately but significantly shorter in type 1 diabetes patients. Because cDNA rather than genomic DNA was sequenced, highly expressing activated cells could have been over-represented, although no difference in activation and CD3 levels was found between groups. PCR might favor shorter templates, but patient and control samples were amplified and corrected together, so any skew would affect both groups equally. Only small numbers of individuals were included in the HLA sub-analyses, which left unresolved whether HLA type had any influence on TCRB rearrangement. Naive, central memory and regulatory TCRB repertoires appeared to be more alike among patients than among healthy donors. At VDJ recombination sites, type 1 diabetes patients had fewer insertions and more deleted nucleotides, which implies abnormalities in thymic rearrangement.

Each donor gave one peripheral blood draw, averaging approximately 120 mL, which was collected into heparinised tubes. Naive, central memory, regulatory and stem cell-like memory CD4+ T cells were sorted on a BD FACSAria II using a panel including CD45RO, CCR7, CD25, CD127, CD95 and CD27. All sorted populations exceeded 95% purity. Right away, PBMCs were isolated by Lymphoprep density gradient centrifugation and were stained directly, with no culture step. So that batch effects would be minimized, each experiment stained and sorted samples in pairs, pairing one healthy donor with one patient. The entire isolated RNA was reverse transcribed using the High Capacity cDNA Reverse Transcription Kit, and thus expressed TCRB transcripts were sequenced. Naive, central memory and regulatory T cell samples underwent deep immunoSEQ sequencing, averaging about 3.57 million total reads per sample. Sorted cells were lysed in RLT buffer and RNA was extracted with DNase-treated RNeasy Micro or Mini kits, depending on cell number. To prevent cross-contamination, every cell subset was processed on its own, while patient and healthy donor samples were processed together. Using the immunoSEQ multiplex PCR, TCRB sequences were amplified from cDNA into 87-bp fragments spanning the CDR3 region. Amplicons were sequenced on the Illumina HiSeq platform. For the original study's pipeline: Synthetic template baselines were used to correct PCR bias computationally, reads within Hamming distance 2 were collapsed, and singletons that could not be merged were discarded. By aligning reads against IMGT, V, D and J genes, CDR3 length, and insertions or deletions at six rearrangement sites were assigned. Clonotype counts were normalized to sorted cell number within each subset before computing true diversity and Gini coefficients with the tcR R package. The overlap coefficient, calculated on TCRB nucleotide sequences, was used to measure repertoire sharing. Out-of-frame TCRB sequences from naive cells were analyzed to stand in for the pre-selection repertoire. Here the immuneACCESS table is served through TCRdb, limited to in-frame sequences with V and J called. Missing clones are a known gap in these copies; in checked studies unresolved V genes cover under half, and the rest lacks a known reason. V and J calls and clone size are as listed in that table; D and trimming were resolved from the DNA. Here the sample has 230,000 or so clones; roughly 17% occur a single time. The ten largest clones add up to approximately 0.086% of the sample.

V sheds 1 base and J sheds 1 base, leaving 12 bases between their ends. From a lookup of the germline V gene, CDR1 and CDR2 are SGHTA and FQGNSA. The CDR3 runs 16 amino acids, cysteine and phenylalanine included. Kept here is only the CDR3 DNA, which spans 48 bases and is read in frame from base 1. The chain uses TRBV7-2 and TRBJ2-3; TRBD2 could be the D gene, as 6 bases match. Sequencing input: naive CD4+ T cells from blood. The intended sense of this specimen's cell subset or site label: true naive CD4+ T cells. The receptor's source is a man younger than 40 with type 1 diabetes. The CDR3 loop reads CASSLVALAGTDTQYF. At the DNA level, the sequence is TGTGCCAGCAGCTTAGTAGCACTAGCTGGCACAGATACGCAGTATTTT. Supplemented by the reference TRBV7-2 and TRBJ2-3 proteins around the CDR3, the complete variable domain is GAGVSQSPSNKVTEKGKDVELRCDPISGHTALYWYRQSLGQGLEFLIYFQGNSAPDKSGLPSDRFSAERTGGSVSTLTIQRTQQEDSAVYLCASSLVALAGTDTQYFGPGTRLTVL.